This T cell receptor beta chain was captured by sequencing in a study of cytomegalovirus exposure and HLA in healthy donors (dated by TCRdb to 2016 to 2017). Study-level background: In an earlier analysis of 587 of the donors, about 260 Gb of sequence data and 120 million or so unique TCR beta sequences from approximately 180 million T cells were reported. An early release covering roughly 640 HLA-typed donors comprised roughly 300 gigabases of sequencing data and approximately 80 million unique TCR sequences. Of the roughly 390 genotyped donors, about 80% fell in the genetic ancestry cluster associated with self-reported Caucasian donors. The aim of the study was to test whether cataloging public T cell receptors could identify signatures of past pathogen exposure. The T cell repertoires of roughly 660 subjects were profiled by immunosequencing and related to cytomegalovirus serostatus. Besides the first cohort of 500 to 700 subjects, a separate validation cohort made up of 90 to 150 different subjects was used. High-throughput TCR immunosequencing, statistical association of individual TCRs with disease status, and machine learning were combined to predict cytomegalovirus infection status. In a later analysis, previously published TCR beta repertoires from 550 to 700 donors were re-analyzed and high-resolution HLA genotyping was added so that TCR occurrence patterns could be studied. The later analysis used no new phenotypic data to find candidate immune exposures, relying instead on TCR beta sequences and their occurrence across donors. In an earlier analysis of 587 of the donors, high-throughput TCR beta sequencing was used to judge whether each TCR beta V gene segment behaved as functional or pseudogenic. Donor age, sex, ethnicity and CMV serostatus were compiled together with the repertoire data. A later genetic analysis used genome-wide SNP genotypes for about three fifths of the 666 donors, treating that subset as a discovery cohort. Every repertoire in the discovery cohort had been generated on one and the same sequencing platform. HLA typing included class I and class II loci at four-digit resolution. Typing coverage differed by locus: A, B, C, DRB1 and DQB1 were typed in about 629-630 donors, DQA1 in 522, DPA1 in roughly 590, and DPB1 in 450 to 490. A few DR-DQ haplotypes were treated as single units for association and clustering because of strong linkage in the cohort. Among 350 to 400 genotyped donors of the cohort, an average of approximately 230,000 unique TCR beta nucleotide sequences were sequenced per donor, about a sixth of them non-productive.

For this clone: No cognate antigen has been identified for it. It has no much larger one-base neighbor in the sample; base qualities were not kept.

In total, approximately 690 healthy bone marrow donors made up the cohort. At the time of sampling, every cohort member was nominally healthy, though immune exposures that went unrecorded were likely present. The donor was CMV seronegative and belonged to the group of 352 seronegative cohort members. Every donor gave a peripheral blood sample, and the peripheral blood mononuclear cells from that sample were used for TCR beta sequencing. The Qiagen DNeasy Blood Extraction Kit was used to extract genomic DNA from the blood cell samples. Preparation of the library involved the immunoSEQ multiplex PCR assay. For the multiplex PCR, a mixture combining 60 forward primers for TCR Vbeta segments and 13 reverse primers for TCR Jbeta segments was used. The CDR3 region of rearranged TCR beta genes was amplified from genomic DNA by a multiplex PCR assay. The amplified TCR beta libraries were sequenced on the Illumina HiSeq System as 87-base-pair reads. Per the original workflow: Across the 670 or so repertoires, a later analysis counted tens of millions of unique TCR beta chains, about 10 million of which were shared by at least two donors. Raw reads were error-corrected and collapsed into unique sequences by a nearest-neighbor algorithm in which closely related sequences were merged to remove PCR and sequencing errors. Alignment of CDR3 sequences to IMGT reference sequences was used to assign V, D and J gene segments. For a sequence to be retained, a match of at least six nucleotides was required to both a V gene segment and a J gene segment. A rearrangement was called productive if the CDR3 had no stop codons and remained in frame with V and J, and every other rearrangement was called non-productive. CDR3 was defined by IMGT convention, running from the second conserved V-encoded cysteine to the conserved J-encoded phenylalanine. Sequences without an unambiguous match to a single V gene segment were excluded from the earlier analysis of about 630 of the donors. An earlier analysis of a few hundred of the donors called V segments functional above 56.7% productive rearrangements and segregating when the between-donor standard deviation exceeded 5%. A statistical classification framework was built to diagnose cytomegalovirus status from the catalog of TCR beta chain sequences. A later analysis assigned V and J genes by comparing TCR nucleotide sequences with IMGT/GENE-DB human TR gene sequences. Using the TCRdist pipeline, a later analysis assigned CDR3 sequences along with most-parsimonious VDJ recombination scenarios. In a later analysis, every TCR beta chain was defined by the combination of its CDR3 amino acid sequence and its V-gene family, and reads without a unique V-gene family were dropped. A later analysis removed 550 to 700 highly shared, low-generation-probability nucleotide sequences to deal with suspected cross-contamination and a sequencing artifact. For each public chain, a later analysis derived a clonal expansion index from normalized ranks of inferred template counts within each repertoire. In a later analysis, generation probabilities were computed with a VDJ recombination model fitted to out-of-frame rearrangements, and the resulting probabilities were checked against IGoR. Hypergeometric tests were used in a later analysis to score TCR-TCR, TCR-HLA and TCR-CMV co-occurrence, with a repertoire-size bias correction applied to the TCR pairs. False discovery rates were estimated in a later analysis by permuting HLA or CMV assignments 20 times. In a later analysis, co-occurring TCRs were grouped with DBSCAN, and TCRdist sequence similarity was added when clustering was performed within HLA-allele-positive subsets. Repertoires with fewer than 30,000 or more than 120,000 public chains, plus five repertoires with anomalous nucleotide sharing, were excluded from co-occurrence clustering. Imported from immuneACCESS, the table was reduced by TCRdb to in-frame sequences with V and J called. These copies leave out some clones; in studies compared against another copy, an unresolved V gene accounts for under half, and the cause of the remainder is not known. The V and J calls and clone size were taken over from that table, and D and trimming were inferred from the DNA. The sample yields about 98,000 clones; roughly 77% were counted once. Less than 1.5% of the sample belongs to the ten largest clones.

Study-wide conclusions, independent of this receptor: In a later analysis, HLA-associated TCR beta chains were found to be more clonally expanded and to have lower generation probabilities than equally common non-associated chains. Immune exposure information for the cohort was limited to CMV serostatus. Sequencing depth was assumed to be roughly uniform across donors in the presence/absence analyses, though that assumption may not hold. According to a later analysis, parvovirus B19, influenza, CMV and Epstein-Barr virus appeared linked to several top co-occurrence clusters. A later genetic analysis reported fewer N-insertions in productive TCRs among donors in an Asian-associated ancestry cluster than the roughly 700-donor mean. Some IMGT-functional V segments, including TRBV6-2 and TRBV6-3, could not be distinguished by the 87-base-pair reads and were therefore excluded. This cohort had only TCR beta chains sequenced, and the lack of alpha or paired-chain data limited which features could be detected. Specific HLA alleles were associated with 16,951 TCR beta sequences at a false discovery rate of 0.05 in a later analysis. The sequencing pipeline was judged likely to have produced a cluster of highly shared sequence variants as a technical artifact. Broadly in line with IMGT annotations, most TCR beta V segments showed up in productive rearrangements about 87% or about 30% of the time in an earlier analysis of approximately 640 of the donors. In a later analysis, the rate of TCR association differed among HLA loci, with DRB1 alleles having the most associated TCRs and HLA-C alleles having the fewest. The classifier was reported to diagnose cytomegalovirus status with high specificity and sensitivity in both the original cohort and the validation cohort. While some public TCRs were present in many individuals, most TCR sequences turned up only very rarely across donors. V-gene and J-gene trimming of TCR beta chains was associated with a missense DCLRE1C variant in a later genetic analysis, and the association was replicated in an independent cohort. The authors suggested that the approach could potentially be extended to other disease states and immunological phenotypes. Because HLA typing was missing for some donors at each locus, association tests included only the typed subset. Correlated functional status among segregating V segments might reflect linkage disequilibrium, but an unknown experimental factor could not be ruled out. Strong co-occurrence of HLA alleles, especially DR and DQ, made assigning TCR associations to individual alleles difficult. The study listed approximately 150 TCR beta chains as associated with cytomegalovirus. The earlier analysis of around 600 of the donors excluded fewer than 20 rarely observed V segments, including chromosome 9 orphons, because counts were too low. Most CMV-associated TCR beta chains appeared to be HLA-restricted in a later analysis, and the HLA associations seemed to be driven largely by CMV exposure. A few of the identified cytomegalovirus-associated TCR beta chains were confirmed in vitro to be specific for cytomegalovirus antigens. A further reported finding was that TCR beta sequences accurately predicted the HLA-A and HLA-B alleles for most subjects in the first cohort.

From its cysteine to its phenylalanine, the CDR3 spans 16 amino acids. Just the 48-base CDR3 DNA is kept, in frame starting at base 1. Source material: PBMCs. The TCR originated in a man between 35 and 55 years old in good health and CMV-seronegative. The chain is assembled from TRBV21-1 and TRBJ1-5; the table names TRBD1, a call not compared with the DNA. TRBV21-1 is noted as a pseudogene. The DNA sequence reads TGTGCCAGCAGCAAACCCGGGACAGTGGATATTCAGCCCCAGCATTTT. The encoded protein is CASSKPGTVDIQPQHF.